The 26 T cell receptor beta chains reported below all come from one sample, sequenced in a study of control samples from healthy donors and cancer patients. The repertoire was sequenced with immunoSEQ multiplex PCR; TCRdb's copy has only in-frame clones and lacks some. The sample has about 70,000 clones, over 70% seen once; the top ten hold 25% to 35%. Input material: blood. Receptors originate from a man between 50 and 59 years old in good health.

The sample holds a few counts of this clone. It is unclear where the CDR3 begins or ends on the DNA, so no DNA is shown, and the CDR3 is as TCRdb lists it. CDR3 loop: CASSFGPGGRESYEQYF. The chain carries TRBV5-6 and TRBJ2-7. Inclusive of both ends, the CDR3 amounts to 17 amino acids. Germline V CDR1 and CDR2: SGHDT, YYEEEE.

CDR3: CASSRFSLNTEAFF. CDR3 in DNA: TGTGCCAGCAGTAGATTTAGTTTGAACACTGAAGCTTTCTTT. The gene calls are TRBV28 and TRBJ1-1; no clear D. The CDR3 runs 14 residues. CDR1 and CDR2 from the germline V gene are MDHEN and SYDVKM. Trimming stripped 5 bases from V and 0 bases from J, with 10 bases between. Combining the CDR3 with reference TRBV28 and TRBJ1-1 gives the whole variable domain DVKVTQSSRYLVKRTGEKVFLECVQDMDHENMFWYRQDPGLGLRLIYFSYDVKMKEKGDIPEGYSVSREKKERFSLILESASTNQTSMYLCASSRFSLNTEAFFGQGTRLTVV.

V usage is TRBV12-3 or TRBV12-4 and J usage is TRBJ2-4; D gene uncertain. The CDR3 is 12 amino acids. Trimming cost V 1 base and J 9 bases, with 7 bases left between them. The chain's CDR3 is CASSLGRIIQYF. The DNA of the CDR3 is TGTGCCAGCAGTTTAGGAAGGATCATTCAGTACTTC.

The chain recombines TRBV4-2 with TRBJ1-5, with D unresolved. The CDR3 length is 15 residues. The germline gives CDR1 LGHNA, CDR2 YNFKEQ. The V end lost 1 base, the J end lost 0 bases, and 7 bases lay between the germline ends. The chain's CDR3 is CASSQGGYSNQPQHF. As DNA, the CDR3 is TGTGCCAGCAGCCAAGGAGGATATAGCAATCAGCCCCAGCATTTT.

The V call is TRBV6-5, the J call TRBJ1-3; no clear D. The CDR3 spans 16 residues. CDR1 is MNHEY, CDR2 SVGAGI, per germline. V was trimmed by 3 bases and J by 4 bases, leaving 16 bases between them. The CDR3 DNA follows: TGTGCCAGCAGTTATCTCGGGGAGGGAGCGGGAAACACCATATATTTT. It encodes CASSYLGEGAGNTIYF.

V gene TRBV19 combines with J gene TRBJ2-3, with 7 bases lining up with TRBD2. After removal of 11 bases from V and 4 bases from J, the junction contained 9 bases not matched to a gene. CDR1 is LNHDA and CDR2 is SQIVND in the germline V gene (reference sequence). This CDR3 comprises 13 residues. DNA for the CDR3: TGTGCCTCTTATGGACTAGGGGCAGATACGCAGTATTTT. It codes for CASYGLGADTQYF.

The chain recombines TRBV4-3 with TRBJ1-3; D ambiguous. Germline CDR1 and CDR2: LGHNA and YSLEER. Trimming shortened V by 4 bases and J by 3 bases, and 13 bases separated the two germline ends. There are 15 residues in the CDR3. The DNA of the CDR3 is TGCGCCAGCAGCCCGCGTTCTACGGGTGGAAACACCATATATTTT. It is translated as CASSPRSTGGNTIYF.

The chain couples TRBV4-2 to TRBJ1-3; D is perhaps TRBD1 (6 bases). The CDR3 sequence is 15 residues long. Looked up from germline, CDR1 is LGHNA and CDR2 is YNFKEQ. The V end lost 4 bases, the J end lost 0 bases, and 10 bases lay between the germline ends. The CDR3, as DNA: TGTGCCAGCAGCCGAGGACAGAGCTCTGGAAACACCATATATTTT. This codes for CASSRGQSSGNTIYF.

The CDR3 bases are TGTGCCAGCAGCAAACGACTAGCGGGGGCGGTTGAGCAGTACTTC. This encodes CASSKRLAGAVEQYF. The V and J genes are TRBV11-3 and TRBJ2-7; TRBD2 matches 12 bases. Germline CDR1 and CDR2: SGHNT and YENEEA. This CDR3 is 15 amino acids long. V lost 5 bases and J lost 7; bases outside the gene matches: 9.

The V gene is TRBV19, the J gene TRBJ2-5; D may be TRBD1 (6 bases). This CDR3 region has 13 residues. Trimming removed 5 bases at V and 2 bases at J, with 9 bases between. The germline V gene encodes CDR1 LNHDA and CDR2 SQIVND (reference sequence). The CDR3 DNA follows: TGTGCCAGTAGTCCTGGACAGCAAGAGACCCAGTACTTC. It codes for CASSPGQQETQYF.

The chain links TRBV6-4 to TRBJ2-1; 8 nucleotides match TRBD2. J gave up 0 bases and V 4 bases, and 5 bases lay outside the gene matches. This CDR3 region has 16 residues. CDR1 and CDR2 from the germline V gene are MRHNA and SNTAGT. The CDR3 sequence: CASSVLAGSSYNEQFF. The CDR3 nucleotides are TGTGCCAGCAGTGTTCTAGCGGGTAGCTCCTACAATGAGCAGTTCTTC.

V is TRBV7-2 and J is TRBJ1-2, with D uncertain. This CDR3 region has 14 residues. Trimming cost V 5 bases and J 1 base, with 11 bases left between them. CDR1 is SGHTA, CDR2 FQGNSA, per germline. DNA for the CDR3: TGTGCCAGCAGCCTGGACTGGAATAACTATGGCTACACCTTC. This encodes CASSLDWNNYGYTF. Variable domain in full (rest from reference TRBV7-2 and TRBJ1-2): GAGVSQSPSNKVTEKGKDVELRCDPISGHTALYWYRQSLGQGLEFLIYFQGNSAPDKSGLPSDRFSAERTGGSVSTLTIQRTQQEDSAVYLCASSLDWNNYGYTFGSGTRLTVV.

In nucleotides, the CDR3 is TGTGCCAGCAGCTCCCCGGCAGGGTCAGACCAAGAGACCCAGTACTTC. Protein sequence: CASSSPAGSDQETQYF. V is TRBV7-8 and J is TRBJ2-5; TRBD1 is a possible D gene (5 bases). The CDR3 has 16 residues. Germline CDR1 reads SGHVS; CDR2 reads FQNEAQ. V was clipped by 4 bases and J by 0 bases, with 15 bases between them.

CDR3 protein: CSFRQGATGELFF. The CDR3 coding sequence is TGCAGCTTTCGACAGGGAGCGACCGGGGAGCTGTTTTTT. The chain recombines TRBV29-1 with TRBJ2-2, with 7 bases identical to TRBD1. Germline assignment: CDR1 SQVTM and CDR2 ANQGSEA. CDR3 length: 13 amino acids. V was pared by 8 bases and J by 5 bases, with 8 bases of the junction left unmatched.

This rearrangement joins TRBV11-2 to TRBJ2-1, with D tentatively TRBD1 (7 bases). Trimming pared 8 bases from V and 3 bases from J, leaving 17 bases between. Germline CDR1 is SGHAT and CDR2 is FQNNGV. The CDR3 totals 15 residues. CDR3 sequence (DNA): TGTGCCAGCGCCAACAGGGGAGGTAGCTACAATGAGCAGTTCTTC. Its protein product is CASANRGGSYNEQFF.

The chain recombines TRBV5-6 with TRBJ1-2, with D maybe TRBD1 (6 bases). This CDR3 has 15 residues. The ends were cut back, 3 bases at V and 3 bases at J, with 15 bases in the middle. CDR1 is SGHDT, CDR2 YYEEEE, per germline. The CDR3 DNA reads TGTGCCAGCAGCTCCGACAGGCTATACCACTATGGCTACACCTTC. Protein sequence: CASSSDRLYHYGYTF.

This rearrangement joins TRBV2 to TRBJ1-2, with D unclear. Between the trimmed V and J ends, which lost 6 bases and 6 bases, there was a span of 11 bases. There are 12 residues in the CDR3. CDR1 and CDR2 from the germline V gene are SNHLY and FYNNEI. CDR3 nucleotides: TGTGCCAGCAGCACGGGAGCAAATGGCTACACCTTC. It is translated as CASSTGANGYTF.

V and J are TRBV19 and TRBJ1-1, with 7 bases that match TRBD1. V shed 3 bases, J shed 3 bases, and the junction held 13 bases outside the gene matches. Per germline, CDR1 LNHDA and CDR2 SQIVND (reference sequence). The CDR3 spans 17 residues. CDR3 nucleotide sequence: TGTGCCAGTAGTATCGGCGGGGCTTCGAGGGGGCACACTGAAGCTTTCTTT. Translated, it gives CASSIGGASRGHTEAFF.

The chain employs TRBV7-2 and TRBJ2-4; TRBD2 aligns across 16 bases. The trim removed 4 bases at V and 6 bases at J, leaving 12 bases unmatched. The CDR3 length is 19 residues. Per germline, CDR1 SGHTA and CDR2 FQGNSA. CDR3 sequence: CASSSTSGLAGGEGNIQYF. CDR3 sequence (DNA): TGTGCCAGCAGCTCTACCTCGGGACTAGCGGGAGGGGAGGGAAACATTCAGTACTTC.

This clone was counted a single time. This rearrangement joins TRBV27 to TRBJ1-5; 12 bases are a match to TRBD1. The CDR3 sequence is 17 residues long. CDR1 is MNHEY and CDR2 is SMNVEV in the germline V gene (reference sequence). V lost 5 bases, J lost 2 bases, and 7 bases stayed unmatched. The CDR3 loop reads CASSVRDRGPGNQPQHF. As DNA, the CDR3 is TGTGCCAGCAGTGTACGGGACAGGGGGCCGGGCAATCAGCCCCAGCATTTT.

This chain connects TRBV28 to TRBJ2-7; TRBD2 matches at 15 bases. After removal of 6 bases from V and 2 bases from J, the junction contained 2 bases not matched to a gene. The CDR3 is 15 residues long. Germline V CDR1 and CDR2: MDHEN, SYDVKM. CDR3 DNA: TGTGCCAGCAGATGGACTAGCGGGGGGGCCTACGAGCAGTACTTC. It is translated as CASRWTSGGAYEQYF.

DNA of the CDR3: TGTGCCAGCTCTCTAGAGGGCTACAATGAGCAGTTCTTC. It codes for CASSLEGYNEQFF. This chain joins TRBV11-2 and TRBJ2-1; TRBD2 is a possible D gene (5 bases). Trimming took off 8 bases at V and 3 bases at J, with 11 bases between the two ends. Germline V gene sequence: CDR1 SGHAT, CDR2 FQNNGV. The CDR3 has 13 residues.

CDR3 amino acids: CASSPGGVLYEQYF. The CDR3, as DNA: TGTGCCAGCAGCCCTGGGGGGGTTCTATACGAGCAGTACTTC. V is TRBV7-2 and J is TRBJ2-7, with 7 bases aligning to TRBD2. Looked up from germline, CDR1 is SGHTA and CDR2 is FQGNSA. With 5 bases clipped from V and 4 bases from J, the junction kept 8 bases outside the gene matches. This CDR3 has 14 residues.

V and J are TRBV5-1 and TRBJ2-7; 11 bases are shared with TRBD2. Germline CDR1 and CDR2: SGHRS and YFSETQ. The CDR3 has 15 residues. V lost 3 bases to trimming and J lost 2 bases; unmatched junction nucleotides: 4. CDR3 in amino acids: CASSSGLADAYEQYF. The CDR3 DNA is TGCGCCAGCAGCTCGGGACTAGCGGACGCCTACGAGCAGTACTTC.

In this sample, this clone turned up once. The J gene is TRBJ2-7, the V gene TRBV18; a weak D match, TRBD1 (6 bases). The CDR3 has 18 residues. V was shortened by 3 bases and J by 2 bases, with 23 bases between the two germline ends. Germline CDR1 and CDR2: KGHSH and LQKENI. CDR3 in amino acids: CASSPRDTRTASPYEQYF. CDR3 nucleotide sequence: TGTGCCAGCTCACCCCGCGATACCCGGACAGCCTCCCCCTACGAGCAGTACTTC.

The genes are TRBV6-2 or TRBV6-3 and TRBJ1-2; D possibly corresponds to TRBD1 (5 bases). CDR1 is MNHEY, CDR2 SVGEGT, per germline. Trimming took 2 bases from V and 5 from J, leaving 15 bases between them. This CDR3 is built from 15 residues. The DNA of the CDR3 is TGTGCCAGCAGTTACCCAACCCGGGACGGGTATGGCTACACCTTC. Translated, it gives CASSYPTRDGYGYTF.